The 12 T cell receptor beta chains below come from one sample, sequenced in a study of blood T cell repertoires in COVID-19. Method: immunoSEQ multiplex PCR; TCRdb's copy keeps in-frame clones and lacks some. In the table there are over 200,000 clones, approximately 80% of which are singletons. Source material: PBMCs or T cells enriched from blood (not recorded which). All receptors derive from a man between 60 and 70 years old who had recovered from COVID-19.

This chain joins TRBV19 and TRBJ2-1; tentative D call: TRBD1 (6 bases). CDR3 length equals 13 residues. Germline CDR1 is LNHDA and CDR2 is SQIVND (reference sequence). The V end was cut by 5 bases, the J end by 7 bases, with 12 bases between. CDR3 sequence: CASSLGQLNEQFF. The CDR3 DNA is TGTGCCAGTAGTCTTGGACAGTTAAATGAGCAGTTCTTC.

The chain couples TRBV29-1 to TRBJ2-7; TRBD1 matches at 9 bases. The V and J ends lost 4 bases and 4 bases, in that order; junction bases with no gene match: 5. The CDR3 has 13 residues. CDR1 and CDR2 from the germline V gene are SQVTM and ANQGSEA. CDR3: CSVATGGLYEQYF. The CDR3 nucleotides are TGCAGCGTTGCGACAGGGGGTTTGTACGAGCAGTACTTC.

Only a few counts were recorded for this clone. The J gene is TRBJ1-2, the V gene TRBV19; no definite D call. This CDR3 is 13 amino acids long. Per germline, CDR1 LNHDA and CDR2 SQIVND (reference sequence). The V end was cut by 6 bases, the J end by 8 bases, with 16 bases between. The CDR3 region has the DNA TGTGCCAGTAGCATATCCGACGGAGCAGGCTACACCTTC. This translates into CASSISDGAGYTF.

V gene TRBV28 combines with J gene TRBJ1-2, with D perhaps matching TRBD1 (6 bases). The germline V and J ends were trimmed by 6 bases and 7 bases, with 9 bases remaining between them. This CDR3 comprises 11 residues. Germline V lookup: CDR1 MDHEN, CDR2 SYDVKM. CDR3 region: CASSPGVGYTF. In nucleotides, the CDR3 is TGTGCCAGCAGCCCAGGGGTTGGCTACACCTTC.

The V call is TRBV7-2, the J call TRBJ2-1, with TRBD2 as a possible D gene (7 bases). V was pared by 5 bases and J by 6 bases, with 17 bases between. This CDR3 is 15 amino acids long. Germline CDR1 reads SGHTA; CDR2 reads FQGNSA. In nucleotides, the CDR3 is TGTGCCAGCAGCCCCGGGGGGCCTACGAGCAATGAGCAGTTCTTC. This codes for CASSPGGPTSNEQFF.

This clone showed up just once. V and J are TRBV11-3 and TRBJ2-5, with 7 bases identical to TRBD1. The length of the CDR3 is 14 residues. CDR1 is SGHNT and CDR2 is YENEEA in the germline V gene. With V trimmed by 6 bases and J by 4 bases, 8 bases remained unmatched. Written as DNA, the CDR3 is TGTGCCAGCAGTCCTCAGGGGGAATCAGAGACCCAGTACTTC. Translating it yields CASSPQGESETQYF.

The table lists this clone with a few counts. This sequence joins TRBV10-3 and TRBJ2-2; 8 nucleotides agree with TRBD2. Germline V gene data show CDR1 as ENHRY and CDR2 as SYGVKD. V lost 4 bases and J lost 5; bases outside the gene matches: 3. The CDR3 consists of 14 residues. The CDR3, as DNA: TGTGCCATCAGTGTACTAGCGGAAACCGGGGAGCTGTTTTTT. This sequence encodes CAISVLAETGELFF.

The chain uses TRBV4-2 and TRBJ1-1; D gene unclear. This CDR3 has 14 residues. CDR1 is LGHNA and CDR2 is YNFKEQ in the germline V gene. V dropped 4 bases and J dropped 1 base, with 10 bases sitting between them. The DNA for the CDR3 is TGTGCCAGCAGCCCCCGGGGTTCGAACACTGAAGCTTTCTTT. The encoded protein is CASSPRGSNTEAFF.

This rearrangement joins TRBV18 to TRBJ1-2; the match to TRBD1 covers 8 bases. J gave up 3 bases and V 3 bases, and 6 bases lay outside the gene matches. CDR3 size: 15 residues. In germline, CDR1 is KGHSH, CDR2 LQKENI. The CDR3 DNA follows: TGTGCCAGCTCACCGAAAGTGGACAGGGACTATGGCTACACCTTC. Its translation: CASSPKVDRDYGYTF.

The CDR3 region is CASSLSGSSGANVLTF. DNA for the CDR3: TGCGCCAGCAGCTTATCCGGGTCAAGTGGGGCCAACGTCCTGACTTTC. The gene calls are TRBV5-1 and TRBJ2-6; D uncertain. The CDR3 totals 16 residues. Per the germline V gene, CDR1 is SGHRS and CDR2 is YFSETQ. The V end was cut by 2 bases, the J end by 3 bases, with 12 bases between. Supplemented by reference TRBV5-1 and TRBJ2-6, the full variable domain reads KAGVTQTPRYLIKTRGQQVTLSCSPISGHRSVSWYQQTPGQGLQFLFEYFSETQRNKGNFPGRFSGRQFSNSRSEMNVSTLELGDSALYLCASSLSGSSGANVLTFGAGSRLTVL.

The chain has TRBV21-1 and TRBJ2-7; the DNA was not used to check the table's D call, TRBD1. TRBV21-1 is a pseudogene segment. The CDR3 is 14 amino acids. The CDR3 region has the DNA TGTGCCAGCTTCCCATGGCTGGTTTCCAACGAGCAGTACTTC. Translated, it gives CASFPWLVSNEQYF.

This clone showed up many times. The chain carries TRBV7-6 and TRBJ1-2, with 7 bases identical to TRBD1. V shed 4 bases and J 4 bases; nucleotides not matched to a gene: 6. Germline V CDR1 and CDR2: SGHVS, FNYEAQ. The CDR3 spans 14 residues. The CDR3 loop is CASSSRQGGYGYTF. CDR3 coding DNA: TGTGCCAGCAGCTCGAGACAGGGCGGCTATGGCTACACCTTC.